This TCR beta chain was identified in a study of blood T cell repertoires in COVID-19. Background on the study: The United States, Italy and Spain provided the acute and convalescent COVID-19 samples. From T cells, B-cell-depleted T cells, or PBMCs came the material, which was cDNA or gDNA.

Per the study methods: Amplification with reference gene primers provided the estimates of nucleated cell counts. Clones were read by immunoSEQ multiplex PCR, and TCRdb kept only the in-frame ones, dropping some. The D gene and trimming were derived from the DNA, and the V and J assignments and clone size from that table. Of fewer than 250,000 clones listed, under 80% were seen once; the top ten hold approximately 16%. Germline assignment: CDR1 SGDLS and CDR2 YYNGEE. This CDR3 has 12 amino acids. Trimming took off 3 bases at V and 3 bases at J, with 5 bases between the two ends. The receptor was derived from a woman between 45 and 60 years old with acute COVID-19. Material: PBMCs or T cells enriched from blood (not recorded which). The rearrangement links TRBV9 to TRBJ2-3; D uncertain. CDR3 DNA: TGTGCCAGCAGCGGAGTAACAGATACGCAGTATTTT. Translated, it gives CASSGVTDTQYF.